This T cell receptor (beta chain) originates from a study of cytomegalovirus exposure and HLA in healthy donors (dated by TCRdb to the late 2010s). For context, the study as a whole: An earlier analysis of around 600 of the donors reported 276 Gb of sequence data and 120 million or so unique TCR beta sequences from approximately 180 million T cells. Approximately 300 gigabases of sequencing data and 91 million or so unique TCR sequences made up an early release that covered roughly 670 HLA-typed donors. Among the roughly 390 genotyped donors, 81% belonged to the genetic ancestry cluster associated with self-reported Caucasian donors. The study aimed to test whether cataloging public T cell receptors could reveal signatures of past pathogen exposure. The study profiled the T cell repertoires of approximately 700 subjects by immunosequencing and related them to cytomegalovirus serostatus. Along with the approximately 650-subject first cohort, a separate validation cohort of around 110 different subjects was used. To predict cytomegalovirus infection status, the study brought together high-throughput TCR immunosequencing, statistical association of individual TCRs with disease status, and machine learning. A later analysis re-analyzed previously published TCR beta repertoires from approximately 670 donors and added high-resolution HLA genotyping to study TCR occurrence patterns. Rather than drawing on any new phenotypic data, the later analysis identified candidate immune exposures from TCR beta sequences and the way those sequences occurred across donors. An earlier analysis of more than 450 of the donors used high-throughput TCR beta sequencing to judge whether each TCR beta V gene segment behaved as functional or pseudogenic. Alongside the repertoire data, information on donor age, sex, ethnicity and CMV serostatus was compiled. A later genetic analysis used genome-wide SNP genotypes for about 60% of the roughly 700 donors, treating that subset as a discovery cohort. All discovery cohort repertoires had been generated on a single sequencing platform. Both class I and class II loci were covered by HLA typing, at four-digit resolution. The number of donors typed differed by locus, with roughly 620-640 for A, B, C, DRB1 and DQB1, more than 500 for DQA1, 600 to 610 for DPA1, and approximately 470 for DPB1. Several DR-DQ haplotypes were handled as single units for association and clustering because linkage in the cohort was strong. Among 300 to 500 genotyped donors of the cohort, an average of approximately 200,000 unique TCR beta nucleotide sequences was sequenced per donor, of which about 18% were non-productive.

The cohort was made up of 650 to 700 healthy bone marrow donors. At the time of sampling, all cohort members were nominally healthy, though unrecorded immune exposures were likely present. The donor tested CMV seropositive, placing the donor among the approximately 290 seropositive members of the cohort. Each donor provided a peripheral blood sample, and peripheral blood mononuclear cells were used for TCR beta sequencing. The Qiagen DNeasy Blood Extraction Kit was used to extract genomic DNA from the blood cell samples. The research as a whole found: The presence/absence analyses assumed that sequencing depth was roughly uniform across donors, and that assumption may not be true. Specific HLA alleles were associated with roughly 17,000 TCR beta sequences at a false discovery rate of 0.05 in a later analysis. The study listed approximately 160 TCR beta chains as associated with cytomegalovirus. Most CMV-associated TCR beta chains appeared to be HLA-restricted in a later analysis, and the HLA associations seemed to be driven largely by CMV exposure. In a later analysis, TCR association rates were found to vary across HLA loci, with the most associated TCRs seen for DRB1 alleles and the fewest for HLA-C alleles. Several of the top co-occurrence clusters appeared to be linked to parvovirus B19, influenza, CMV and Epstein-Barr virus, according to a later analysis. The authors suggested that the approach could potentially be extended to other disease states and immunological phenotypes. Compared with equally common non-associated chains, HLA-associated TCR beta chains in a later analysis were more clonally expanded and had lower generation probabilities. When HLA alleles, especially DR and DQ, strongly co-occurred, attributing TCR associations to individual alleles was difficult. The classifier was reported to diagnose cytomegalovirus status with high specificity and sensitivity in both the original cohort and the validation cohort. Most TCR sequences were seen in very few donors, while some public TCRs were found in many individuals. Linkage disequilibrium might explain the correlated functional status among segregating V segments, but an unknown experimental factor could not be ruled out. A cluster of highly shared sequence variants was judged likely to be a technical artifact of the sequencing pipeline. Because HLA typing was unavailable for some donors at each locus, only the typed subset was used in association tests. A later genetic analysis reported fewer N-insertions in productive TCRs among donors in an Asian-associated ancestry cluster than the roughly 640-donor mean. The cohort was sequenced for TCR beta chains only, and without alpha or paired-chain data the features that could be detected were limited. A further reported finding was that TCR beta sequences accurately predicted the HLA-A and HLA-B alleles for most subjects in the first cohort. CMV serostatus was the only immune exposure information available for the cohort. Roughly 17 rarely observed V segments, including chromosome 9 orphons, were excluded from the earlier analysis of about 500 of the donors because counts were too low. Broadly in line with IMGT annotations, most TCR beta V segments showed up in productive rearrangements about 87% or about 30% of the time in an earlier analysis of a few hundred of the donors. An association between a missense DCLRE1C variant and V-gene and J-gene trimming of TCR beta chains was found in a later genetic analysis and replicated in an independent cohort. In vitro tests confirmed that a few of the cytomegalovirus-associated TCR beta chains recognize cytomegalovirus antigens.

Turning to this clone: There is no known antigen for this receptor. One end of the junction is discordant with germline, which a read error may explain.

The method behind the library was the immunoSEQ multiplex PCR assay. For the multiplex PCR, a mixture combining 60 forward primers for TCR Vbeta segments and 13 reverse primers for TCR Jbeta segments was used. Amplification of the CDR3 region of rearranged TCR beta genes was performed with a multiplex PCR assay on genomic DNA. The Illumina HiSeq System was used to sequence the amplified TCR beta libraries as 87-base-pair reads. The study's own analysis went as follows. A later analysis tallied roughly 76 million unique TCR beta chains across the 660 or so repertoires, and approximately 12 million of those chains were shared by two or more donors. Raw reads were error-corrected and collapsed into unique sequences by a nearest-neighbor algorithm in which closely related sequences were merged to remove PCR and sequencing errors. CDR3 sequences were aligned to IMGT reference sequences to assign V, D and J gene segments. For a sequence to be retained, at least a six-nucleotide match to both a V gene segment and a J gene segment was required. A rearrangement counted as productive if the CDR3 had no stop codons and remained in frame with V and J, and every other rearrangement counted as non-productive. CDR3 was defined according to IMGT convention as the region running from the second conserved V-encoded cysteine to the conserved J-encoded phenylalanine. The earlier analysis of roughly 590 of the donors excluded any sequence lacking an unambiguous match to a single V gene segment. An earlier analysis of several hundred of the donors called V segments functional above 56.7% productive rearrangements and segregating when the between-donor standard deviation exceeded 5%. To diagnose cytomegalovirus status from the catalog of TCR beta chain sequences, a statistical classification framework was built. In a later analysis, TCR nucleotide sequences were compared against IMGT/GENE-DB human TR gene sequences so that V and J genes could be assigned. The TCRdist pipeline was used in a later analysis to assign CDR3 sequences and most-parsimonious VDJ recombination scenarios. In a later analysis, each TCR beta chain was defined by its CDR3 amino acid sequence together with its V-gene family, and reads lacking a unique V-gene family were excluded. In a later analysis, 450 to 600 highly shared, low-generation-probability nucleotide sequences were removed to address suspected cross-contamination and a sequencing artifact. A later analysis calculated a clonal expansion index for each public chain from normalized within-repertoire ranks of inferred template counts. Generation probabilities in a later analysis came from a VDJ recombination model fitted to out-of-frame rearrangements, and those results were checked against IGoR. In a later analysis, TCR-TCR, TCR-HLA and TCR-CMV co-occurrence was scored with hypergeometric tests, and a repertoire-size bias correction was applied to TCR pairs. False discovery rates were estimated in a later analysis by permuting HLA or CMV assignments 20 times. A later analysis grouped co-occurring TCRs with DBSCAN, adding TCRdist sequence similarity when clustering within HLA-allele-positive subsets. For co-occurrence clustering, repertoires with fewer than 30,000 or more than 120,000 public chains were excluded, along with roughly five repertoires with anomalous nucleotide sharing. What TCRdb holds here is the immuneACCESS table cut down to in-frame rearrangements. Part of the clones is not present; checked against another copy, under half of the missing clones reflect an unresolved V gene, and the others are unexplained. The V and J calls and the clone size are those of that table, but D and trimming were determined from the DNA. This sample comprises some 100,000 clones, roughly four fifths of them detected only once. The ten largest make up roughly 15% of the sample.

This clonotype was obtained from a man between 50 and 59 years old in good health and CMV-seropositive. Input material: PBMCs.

DNA sequence: TGTGCCAGCAGCTTTCGGGGGGCTGCGCGAGGGGCCAACGGCCTGACTTTC. Translation gives CASSFRGAARGANGLTF. The chain couples TRBV5-6 to TRBJ2-6, with a tentative D gene TRBD2 over 7 matching bases. The CDR3 sequence holds 17 residues, the cysteine and phenylalanine included. Only the CDR3 region is kept as DNA, spanning 51 bases read in frame from base 1. The germline V gene encodes CDR1 SGHDT and CDR2 YYEEEE.